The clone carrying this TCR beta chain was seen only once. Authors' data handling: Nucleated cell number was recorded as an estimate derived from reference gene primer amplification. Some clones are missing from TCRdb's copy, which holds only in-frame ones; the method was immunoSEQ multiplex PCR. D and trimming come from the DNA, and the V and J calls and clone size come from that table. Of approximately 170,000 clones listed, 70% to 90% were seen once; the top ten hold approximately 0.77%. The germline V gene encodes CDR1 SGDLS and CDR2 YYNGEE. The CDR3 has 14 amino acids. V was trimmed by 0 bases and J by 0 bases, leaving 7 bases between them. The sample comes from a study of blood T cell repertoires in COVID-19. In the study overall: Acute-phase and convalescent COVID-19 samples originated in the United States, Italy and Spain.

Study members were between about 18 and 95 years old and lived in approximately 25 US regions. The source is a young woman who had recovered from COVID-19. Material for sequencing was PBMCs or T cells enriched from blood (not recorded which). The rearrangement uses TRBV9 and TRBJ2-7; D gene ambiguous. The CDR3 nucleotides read TGTGCCAGCAGCGTAGCTGACATCTCCTACGAGCAGTACTTC. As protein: CASSVADISYEQYF.